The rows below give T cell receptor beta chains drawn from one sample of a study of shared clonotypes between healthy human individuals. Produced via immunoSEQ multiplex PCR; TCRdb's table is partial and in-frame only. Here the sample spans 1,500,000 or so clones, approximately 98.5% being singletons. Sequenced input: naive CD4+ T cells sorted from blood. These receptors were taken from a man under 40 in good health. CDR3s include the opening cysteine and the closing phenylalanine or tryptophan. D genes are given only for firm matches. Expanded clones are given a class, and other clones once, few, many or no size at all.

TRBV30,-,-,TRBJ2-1,TGTGCCTGGAGTGGTTTTAATGAGCAGTTCTTC,CAWSGFNEQFF
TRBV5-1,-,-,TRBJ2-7,TGCGCCAGCAGCCCGGGACTTTTTTCCTACGAGCAGTACTTC,CASSPGLFSYEQYF
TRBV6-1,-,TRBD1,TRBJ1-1,TGTGCCAGCAGTGGGACAGGGGACACTGAAGCTTTCTTT,CASSGTGDTEAFF
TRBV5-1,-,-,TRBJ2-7,TGCGCCAGCAGCTTAGCCTTATCAGGTTACGAGCAGTACTTC,CASSLALSGYEQYF
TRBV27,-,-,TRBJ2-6,TGTGCCAGCAGTGCACGCGTGCCGGAGGACTCTGGGGCCAACGTCCTGACTTTC,CASSARVPEDSGANVLTF
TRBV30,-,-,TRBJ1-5,TGTGCCTGGAGTGTCCAGGGAGGGGAGCCCCAGCATTTT,CAWSVQGGEPQHF
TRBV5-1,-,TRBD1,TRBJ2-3,TGCGCCAGCAGCTTGGTTGGGCAGGGGGCAGATACGCAGTATTTT,CASSLVGQGADTQYF
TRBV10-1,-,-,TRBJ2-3,TGCGCCAGCAGTGAAGGGCTGGTCCCAGGGGATACGCAGTATTTT,CASSEGLVPGDTQYF
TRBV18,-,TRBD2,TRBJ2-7,TGTGCCAGCTCACAGACTAGCGGGCGGGAGCAGTACTTC,CASSQTSGREQYF
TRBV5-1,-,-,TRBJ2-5,TGCGCCAGCAGCTCAGACCCGTGGGAGACCCAGTACTTC,CASSSDPWETQYF
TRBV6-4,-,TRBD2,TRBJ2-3,TGTGCCAGCAGCCACGGTCTAGCGGGAGTTACAGATACGCAGTATTTT,CASSHGLAGVTDTQYF
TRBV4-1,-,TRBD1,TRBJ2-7,TGCGCCAGCAGCCAAGGATTCGTAGGGGACAGCCTGCAGCCGTACTTC,CASSQGFVGDSLQPYF
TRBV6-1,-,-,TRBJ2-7,TGTGCCAGCAGTGTACCCCCGGGACACGTATCCTACGAGCAGTACTTC,CASSVPPGHVSYEQYF
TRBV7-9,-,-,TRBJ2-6,TGTGCCCCCTCGGCGCCTGGGGCCAACGTCCTGACTTTC,CAPSAPGANVLTF
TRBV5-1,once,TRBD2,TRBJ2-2,TGCGCCAGCAGCCCGGGACTAGCGGAAGACACCGGGGAGCTGTTTTTT,CASSPGLAEDTGELFF
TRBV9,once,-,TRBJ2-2,TGTGCCAGCAGCGTAGAAGGGGGAGCGGGCGGGGAGCTGTTTTTT,CASSVEGGAGGELFF
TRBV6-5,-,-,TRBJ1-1,TGTGCCAGCAGTTACTCGCTCGGGTGGAACACTGAAGCTTTCTTT,CASSYSLGWNTEAFF
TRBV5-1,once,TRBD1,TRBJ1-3,TGCGCCAGCAGCTTTGGGGGACAGGCCAGCTCTGGAAACACCATATATTTT,CASSFGGQASSGNTIYF
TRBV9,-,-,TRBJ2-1,TGTGCCAGCAGCTTCCGTGTTGGATCCTACAATGAGCAGTTCTTC,CASSFRVGSYNEQFF
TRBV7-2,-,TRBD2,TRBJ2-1,TGTGCCAGCAGCTTAGTGGCTAGCGGGAGCTCCTACAATGAGCAGTTCTTC,CASSLVASGSSYNEQFF
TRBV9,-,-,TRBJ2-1,TGTGCCAGCAGCGTAGGGTCGGGGGCCGGCTTAGGCGAGCAGTTCTTC,CASSVGSGAGLGEQFF
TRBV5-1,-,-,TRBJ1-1,TGCGCCAGCAGCTTGCACCGGGAGACTGAAGCTTTCTTT,CASSLHRETEAFF
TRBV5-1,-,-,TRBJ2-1,TGCGCCAGCAGCACGGGAGAATCCTACAATGAGCAGTTCTTC,CASSTGESYNEQFF
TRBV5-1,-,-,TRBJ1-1,TGCGCCAGCAGCAGCGTTATGGGAGACACTGAAGCTTTCTTT,CASSSVMGDTEAFF
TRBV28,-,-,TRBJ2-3,TGTGCCAGCAGTTCCTCAGGCGGGAGCACAGATACGCAGTATTTT,CASSSSGGSTDTQYF
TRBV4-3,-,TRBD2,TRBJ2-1,TGCGCCAGCAGCTGGAGCGGGAGTTACAATGAGCAGTTCTTC,CASSWSGSYNEQFF
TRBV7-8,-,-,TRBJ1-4,TGTGCCAGCAGCTCATCCCGGGACGGCCGAGAAAAACTGTTTTTT,CASSSSRDGREKLFF
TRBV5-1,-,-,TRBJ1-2,TGCGCCAGCAGCTTGGGCCTACGGGGCCCTCCAACATCCTATGGCTACACCTTC,CASSLGLRGPPTSYGYTF
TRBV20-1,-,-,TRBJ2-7,TGCAGTGCCGGGACGGGTTTCGAGCAGTACTTC,CSAGTGFEQYF
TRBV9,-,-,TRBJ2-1,TGTGCCAGCAGCGTAGTCCCGGGGGCCGGGAATGAGCAGTTCTTC,CASSVVPGAGNEQFF
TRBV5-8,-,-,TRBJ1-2,TGTGCCAGCAGCTTGTTAAGGGGTTACGGCTACACCTTC,CASSLLRGYGYTF
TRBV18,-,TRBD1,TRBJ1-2,TGTGCCAGCTCACCTCTTGGGACAGGGGGCCCTGGCTACACCTTC,CASSPLGTGGPGYTF
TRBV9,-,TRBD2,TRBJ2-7,TGTGCCAGCAGCCTAGACCCCTCCGGGACTAGCGGGAGCTACGAGCAGTACTTC,CASSLDPSGTSGSYEQYF
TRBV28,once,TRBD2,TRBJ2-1,TGTGCCAGCAGCCGCCACGTGGGACTAGCGGACTATGAGCAGTTCTTC,CASSRHVGLADYEQFF
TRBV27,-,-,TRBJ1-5,TGTGCCAGCAAGGCACAGGCGGGGTTGGGGTTCAATCAGCCCCAGCATTTT,CASKAQAGLGFNQPQHF
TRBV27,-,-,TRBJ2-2,TGTGCCAGCAGTTTATTTTCCGGACAGTTCGCGAACACCGGGGAGCTGTTTTTT,CASSLFSGQFANTGELFF
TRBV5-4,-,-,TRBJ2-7,TGTGCCAGCAGCTCCGGGCCAGACTACGAGCAGTACTTC,CASSSGPDYEQYF
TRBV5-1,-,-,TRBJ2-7,TGCGCCAGCAGCCCCGACGGGGCCTCCTCCCACGAGCAGTACTTC,CASSPDGASSHEQYF
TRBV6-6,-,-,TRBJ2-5,TGTGCCAGCAGTATTCAAGAGACCCAGTACTTC,CASSIQETQYF
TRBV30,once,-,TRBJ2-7,TGTGCCTGGAGTGTTGTCGGTAGTCGCTACGAGCAGTACTTC,CAWSVVGSRYEQYF
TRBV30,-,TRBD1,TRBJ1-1,TGTGCCTGGAGTCATTGGAGGGGGCTTGGGTACACTGAAGCTTTCTTT,CAWSHWRGLGYTEAFF
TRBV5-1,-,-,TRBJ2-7,TGCGCCAGCAGCTTGACAGGGAAGGGGATCTACGAGCAGTACTTC,CASSLTGKGIYEQYF